The table lists the clone carrying this T cell receptor (beta chain) with a count of one. Original analysis: The authors estimated nucleated cell counts from reference gene primer amplification. Repertoires were generated with immunoSEQ multiplex PCR, while TCRdb's copy carries only in-frame clones and drops some. The V and J calls and clone size were taken over from that table, and D and trimming were inferred from the DNA. The sample lists 250,000 to 350,000 clones, roughly 80% occurring once. Germline trimming cut 4 bases from V and 0 bases from J; bases unmatched to any gene: 1. Germline CDR1 reads SGHTA; CDR2 reads FQGNSA. The CDR3 has 15 residues. Seattle patient enrollment occurred during active infection, with longitudinal follow-up thereafter. The data belong to a study of blood T cell repertoires in COVID-19. Study at large: T cells, B-cell-depleted T cells, or PBMCs supplied cDNA or gDNA.

The sequencing sample was made of peripheral blood. The gene calls are TRBV7-2 and TRBJ2-7; 12 nucleotides agree with TRBD2. The sequence was obtained from a human donor with COVID-19, enrolled during active disease. The donor label of this sample is uncertain. CDR3 sequence: CASSSTSGSSYEQYF. The CDR3 nucleotides read TGTGCCAGCAGCTCGACTAGCGGGAGCTCCTACGAGCAGTACTTC. Complete variable domain (other parts from reference TRBV7-2 and TRBJ2-7): GAGVSQSPSNKVTEKGKDVELRCDPISGHTALYWYRQSLGQGLEFLIYFQGNSAPDKSGLPSDRFSAERTGGSVSTLTIQRTQQEDSAVYLCASSSTSGSSYEQYFGPGTRLTVT.